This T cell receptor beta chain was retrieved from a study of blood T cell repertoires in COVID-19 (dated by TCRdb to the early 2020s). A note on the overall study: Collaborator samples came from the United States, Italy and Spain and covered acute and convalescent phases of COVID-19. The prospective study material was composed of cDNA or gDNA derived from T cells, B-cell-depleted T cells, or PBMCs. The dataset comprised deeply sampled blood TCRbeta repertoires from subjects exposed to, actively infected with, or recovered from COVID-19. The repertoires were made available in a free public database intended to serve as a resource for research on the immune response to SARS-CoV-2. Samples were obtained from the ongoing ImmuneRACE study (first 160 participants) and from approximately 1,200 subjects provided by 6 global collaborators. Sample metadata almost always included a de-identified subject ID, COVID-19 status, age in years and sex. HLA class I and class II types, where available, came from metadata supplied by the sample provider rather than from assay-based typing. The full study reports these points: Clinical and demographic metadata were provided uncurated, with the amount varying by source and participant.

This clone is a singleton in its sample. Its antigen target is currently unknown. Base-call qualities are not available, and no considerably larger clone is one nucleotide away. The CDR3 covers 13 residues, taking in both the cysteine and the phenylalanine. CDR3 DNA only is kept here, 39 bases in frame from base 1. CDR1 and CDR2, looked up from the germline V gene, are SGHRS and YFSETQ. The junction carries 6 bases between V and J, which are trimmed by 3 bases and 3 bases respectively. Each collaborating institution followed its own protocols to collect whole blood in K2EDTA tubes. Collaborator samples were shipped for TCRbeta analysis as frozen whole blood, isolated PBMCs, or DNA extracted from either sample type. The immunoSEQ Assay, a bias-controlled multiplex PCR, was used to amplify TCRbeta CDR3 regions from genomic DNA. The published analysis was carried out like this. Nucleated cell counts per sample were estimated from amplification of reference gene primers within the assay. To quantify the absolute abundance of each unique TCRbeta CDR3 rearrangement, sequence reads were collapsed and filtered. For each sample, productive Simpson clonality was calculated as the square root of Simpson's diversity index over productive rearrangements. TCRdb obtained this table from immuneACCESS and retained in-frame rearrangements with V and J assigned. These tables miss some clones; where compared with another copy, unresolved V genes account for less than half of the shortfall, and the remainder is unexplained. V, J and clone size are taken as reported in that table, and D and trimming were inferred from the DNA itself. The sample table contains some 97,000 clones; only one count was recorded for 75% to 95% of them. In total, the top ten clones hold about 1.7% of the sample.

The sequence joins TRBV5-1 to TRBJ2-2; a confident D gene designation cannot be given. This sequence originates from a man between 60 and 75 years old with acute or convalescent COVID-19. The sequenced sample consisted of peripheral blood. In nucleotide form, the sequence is TGCGCCAGCAGCTCGCAGGACACCGGGGAGCTGTTTTTT. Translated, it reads CASSSQDTGELFF.